This T cell receptor (beta chain) was sequenced in a study of blood T cell repertoires in COVID-19. Overall study: The samples span acute and convalescent COVID-19 from the United States, Italy and Spain.

V shed 2 bases and J shed 3 bases, with 10 bases lying between them. Germline V gene lookup returns CDR1 KGHSH and CDR2 LQKENI. The CDR3 covers 14 residues. Sequencing used immunoSEQ multiplex PCR; TCRdb keeps in-frame clones, though not all of them. The table records roughly 500,000 clones, roughly 89% of them present only once. The sample was peripheral blood. The clonotype comes from a man aged 18 to 30 with COVID-19, enrolled during active disease. The chain links TRBV18 to TRBJ2-5, with no clear D. CDR3 nucleotides: TGTGCCAGCTCACCATCGGCAGGAAAAGAGACCCAGTACTTC. Translated, it gives CASSPSAGKETQYF. Full variable domain (remainder filled in from reference TRBV18 and TRBJ2-5): NAGVMQNPRHLVRRRGQEARLRCSPMKGHSHVYWYRQLPEEGLKFMVYLQKENIIDESGMPKERFSAEFPKEGPSILRIQQVVRGDSAAYFCASSPSAGKETQYFGPGTRLLVL.